This T cell receptor (beta chain) was identified during a study of beta chain features in type 1 diabetes. Study context: Patients looked much like healthy donors when it came to age, gender and cell yields.

Study-level results: VDJ junctions sequenced from type 1 diabetes patients showed fewer insertions and more deletions. Across patients, naive, central memory and Treg TCRB repertoires exhibited apparently greater similarity than was observed across healthy donors.

CD4+ naive, central memory, regulatory and stem cell-like memory cells were sorted via CD45RO/CCR7/CD25/CD127/CD95/CD27. This clone came up a few times. The antigen is undetermined. Sequencing targeted expressed TCRB transcripts, as all isolated RNA had been reverse transcribed. Here immunoSEQ multiplex PCR was the method, and the copy in TCRdb shows in-frame clones only, minus some. Found here are 350,000 to 400,000 clones, roughly 16% of them singletons; the top ten hold under 0.02%. The sample comprised naive CD4+ T cells from blood. This clonotype originated in a young woman in good health.

Here the CDR3 DNA reads TGTGCCAGCAGTTCACAGGGGGCCAGGCAGCCCCAGCATTTT. This encodes CASSSQGARQPQHF. V usage is TRBV28 and J usage is TRBJ1-5; 9 positions agree with TRBD1. This CDR3 comprises 14 residues. Losses at the gene ends were 4 bases for V and 7 bases for J; bases not matched to a gene: 5. The germline V gene encodes CDR1 MDHEN and CDR2 SYDVKM.